These 10 T cell receptor beta chains were sequenced from one sample in a study of circulating and synovial CD4+ cells in juvenile arthritis. Here immunoSEQ multiplex PCR was the method, and the copy in TCRdb shows in-frame clones only, minus some. This table has 30,000 to 40,000 clones, roughly 95% appearing once. The sample comprised CD4+ T cells from blood. Receptor source: a human donor with juvenile idiopathic arthritis.

This chain uses TRBV6-1 with TRBJ2-3, with TRBD1 matching 7 bases. The germline CDR1 and CDR2 sequences are MNHNS and SASEGT. There are 14 residues in the CDR3. J lost 6 bases, V lost 5 bases, and 8 bases had no gene match. CDR3 in amino acids: CASSNYRDSDTQYF. CDR3 coding DNA: TGTGCCAGCAGTAACTACAGGGACAGCGATACGCAGTATTTT.

The J gene is TRBJ2-5, the V gene TRBV5-6; D might be TRBD1 (6 bases). The V gene's germline CDR1 is SGHDT and CDR2 YYEEEE. CDR3 size: 16 residues. V was clipped by 3 bases and J by 1 base, with 16 bases between them. Here the CDR3 reads CASSSGLGATQETQYF. CDR3 DNA: TGTGCCAGCAGCTCCGGGTTGGGGGCCACCCAAGAGACCCAGTACTTC.

This rearrangement joins TRBV11-1 to TRBJ2-7; D gene unclear. The CDR3 extends over 13 amino acids. Trimming shortened V by 5 bases and J by 0 bases, and 8 bases separated the two germline ends. Germline-derived CDR1 and CDR2 are SGHAT and FQDESV (reference sequence). As DNA, the CDR3 is TGTGCCAGCAGCCCTTACACCTCCTACGAGCAGTACTTC. This gives the protein CASSPYTSYEQYF.

The chain is built from TRBV7-2 and TRBJ1-2; tentative D call: TRBD1 (5 bases). Trimming took 3 bases from V and 5 from J, leaving 16 bases between them. The germline gives CDR1 SGHTA, CDR2 FQGNSA. The CDR3 has 15 residues. The CDR3, as DNA: TGTGCCAGCAGCTTCCCTCAGGGAGGCCTATATGGCTACACCTTC. Encoded protein: CASSFPQGGLYGYTF.

CDR3 residues: CASSSPGGRGYTF. The CDR3 coding sequence is TGTGCCAGCAGTTCCCCCGGCGGGAGAGGCTACACCTTC. V is TRBV6-1 and J is TRBJ1-2; D is uncertain. Germline values: CDR1 MNHNS, CDR2 SASEGT. The CDR3 contains 13 residues. V gave up 5 bases and J gave up 8 bases, with 15 bases separating them.

The chain combines TRBV25-1 with TRBJ2-3; D possibly corresponds to TRBD1 (5 bases). CDR3 length: 14 amino acids. Trimming removed 4 bases at V and 1 base at J, with 9 bases between. The germline V gene has CDR1 MGHDK and CDR2 SYGVNS. In DNA, the CDR3 is TGTGCCAGCAGTGTGACAGCCGGCACAGATACGCAGTATTTT. As protein: CASSVTAGTDTQYF.

The V call is TRBV5-6, the J call TRBJ2-4, with 15 bases aligning to TRBD2. The CDR3 is made up of 19 amino acids. Germline V gene data show CDR1 as SGHDT and CDR2 as YYEEEE. J lost 3 bases, V lost 1 base, and 8 bases had no gene match. CDR3: CASSLRGTSGGFGKNIQYF. CDR3 bases: TGTGCCAGCAGCTTGAGAGGGACTAGCGGGGGGTTCGGCAAAAACATTCAGTACTTC. The entire variable domain, with the rest obtained from reference TRBV5-6 and TRBJ2-4, is as follows: DAGVTQSPTHLIKTRGQQVTLRCSPKSGHDTVSWYQQALGQGPQFIFQYYEEEERQRGNFPDRFSGHQFPNYSSELNVNALLLGDSALYLCASSLRGTSGGFGKNIQYFGAGTRLSVL.

V gene TRBV4-1 combines with J gene TRBJ2-7; 9 bases are shared with TRBD1. Germline V CDR1 and CDR2: MGHRA, YSYEKL. V dropped 2 bases and J dropped 0; count of bases not matched to a gene: 5. CDR3 size: 16 residues. CDR3 in amino acids: CASSQPDRGSSYEQYF. CDR3 sequence (DNA): TGCGCCAGCAGCCAACCCGACAGGGGGAGCTCCTACGAGCAGTACTTC.

This chain joins TRBV19 and TRBJ2-7, with D maybe TRBD1 (6 bases). The CDR3 is made up of 12 amino acids. The germline V and J ends were trimmed by 5 bases and 3 bases, with 8 bases remaining between them. Germline CDR1 LNHDA, CDR2 SQIVND (reference sequence). In DNA form, the CDR3 reads TGTGCCAGTAGTCCACAGGGCTACGAGCAGTACTTC. Residues: CASSPQGYEQYF. Using reference TRBV19 and TRBJ2-7 for the parts outside the CDR3, the full variable domain is DGGITQSPKYLFRKEGQNVTLSCEQNLNHDAMYWYRQDPGQGLRLIYYSQIVNDFQKGDIAEGYSVSREKKESFPLTVTSAQKNPTAFYLCASSPQGYEQYFGPGTRLTVT.

V gene TRBV5-1 combines with J gene TRBJ2-7, with D tentatively TRBD2 (6 bases). V was shortened by 4 bases and J by 1 base, with 21 bases between the two germline ends. Looked up from germline, CDR1 is SGHRS and CDR2 is YFSETQ. The CDR3 is 17 amino acids. The CDR3 DNA follows: TGCGCCAGCAGCGGGAGGTCTGTCTCTCAAAGGTCCTACGAGCAGTACTTC. Translating gives CASSGRSVSQRSYEQYF.